One sample yielded the 20 T cell receptor beta chains listed below, sequenced in a study of regulatory T cells in long-lasting Graves disease. Relying on iRepertoire HTBI primers and Arm-PCR of CDR3 regions, the team built TCR beta libraries. TCRdb itself ran the multiplex PCR reads through MiXCR, one entry per CDR3 protein. The table has approximately 350,000 distinct CDR3 sequences, around 11% seen once. Documented time point: newly diagnosed GD, antithyroid drugs for less than 3 months. There was RNA extracted from PBMCs, and the TCR library was made from it. This sample also appeared in a second study, on T cells in Graves' hyperthyroidism and ophthalmopathy.

The sample was peripheral blood mononuclear cells (PBMCs), taken at new diagnosis, from a patient treated with antithyroid drugs. The source of these receptors is a woman aged 18-30 years with Graves disease.

Ten or more counts support this clonotype. The chain employs TRBV12-5 and TRBJ2-7, with 7 bases that match TRBD1. From germline, CDR1 is LGHNT and CDR2 FRNRAP. There are 15 residues in the CDR3. J gave up 2 bases and V 6 bases, and 10 bases lay outside the gene matches. CDR3 DNA sequence: TGTGCTAGTGGCCTGACAGGGCGAACCCCCTACGAGCAGTACGTC. This encodes CASGLTGRTPYEQYV.

The gene calls are TRBV27 and TRBJ2-7; 8 bases are a match to TRBD2. Germline V gives CDR1 MNHEY, CDR2 SMNVEV (reference sequence). Losses at the gene ends were 7 bases for V and 6 bases for J; bases not matched to a gene: 2. This CDR3 has 11 amino acids. CDR3 residues: CASTGGGEQYF. The CDR3 coding sequence is TGTGCCAGCACGGGAGGGGGCGAGCAGTACTTC.

This clonotype was counted many times. The J gene is TRBJ2-7, the V gene TRBV2; D not certain. The germline CDR1 and CDR2 sequences are SNHLY and FYNNEI. With 2 bases removed from V and 0 bases from J, the gap between germline ends came to 17 bases. The CDR3 is 17 residues long. This chain's CDR3 is CASSESGEQPVSYEQYV. The CDR3 DNA reads TGTGCCAGCAGTGAATCTGGGGAACAGCCAGTCTCCTACGAGCAGTACGTC.

This clonotype was observed at least ten times. The chain carries TRBV6-2 or TRBV6-3 and TRBJ2-3, with 13 bases matching TRBD2. Germline lookup yields CDR1 MNHEY and CDR2 SVGEGT. The CDR3 extends over 17 amino acids. The V and J ends lost 2 bases and 2 bases, in that order; junction bases with no gene match: 4. The CDR3 nucleotides read TGTGCCAGCAGTTACCTCGGGACTAGCGGGATCACAGATACGCAGTATTTT. Translated: CASSYLGTSGITDTQYF.

This clonotype was detected ten times or more. The chain uses TRBV28 and TRBJ2-2; the D is unclear. The CDR3 sequence is 13 residues long. From germline, CDR1 is MDHEN and CDR2 SYDVKM. V was pared by 3 bases and J by 5 bases, with 7 bases between. This CDR3 is CASSFPGTGELFF. The CDR3 DNA reads as TGTGCCAGCAGTTTTCCGGGTACCGGGGAGCTGTTTTTT. The full variable domain, rest sourced from reference TRBV28 and TRBJ2-2, is DVKVTQSSRYLVKRTGEKVFLECVQDMDHENMFWYRQDPGLGLRLIYFSYDVKMKEKGDIPEGYSVSREKKERFSLILESASTNQTSMYLCASSFPGTGELFFGEGSRLTVL.

The V call is TRBV24-1, the J call TRBJ2-1, with D possibly being TRBD2 (6 bases). V lost 5 bases to trimming and J lost 8 bases, with 15 bases between them. The germline gives CDR1 KGHDR, CDR2 SFDVKD. This CDR3 contains 14 residues. The CDR3 protein is CATSGESPSDEQFF. The CDR3 nucleotides are TGTGCCACCAGTGGTGAGTCACCTAGCGATGAGCAGTTCTTC.

This clonotype was recorded at least ten times. The CDR3 sequence: CAWSVQLGTEAFF. CDR3 nucleotide sequence: TGTGCCTGGAGTGTACAGTTAGGCACTGAAGCTTTCTTT. The chain is built from TRBV30 and TRBJ1-1; D remains unclear. Trimming stripped 0 bases from V and 4 bases from J, with 9 bases between. There are 13 residues in the CDR3. CDR1 is GTSNPN, CDR2 SVGIG, per germline (reference sequence).

This clonotype was seen many times. The chain has TRBV12-3 or TRBV12-4 and TRBJ2-1; D is unresolved. Trimming took 1 base from V and 12 from J, leaving 16 bases between them. CDR3 length: 14 residues. In DNA form, the CDR3 reads TGTGCCAGCAGTTTAGGGTTACAGATGGCGAGGCAGTTCTTC. This encodes CASSLGLQMARQFF.

The genes are TRBV7-3 and TRBJ1-2; 8 nucleotides align to TRBD1. The CDR3 consists of 13 residues. Germline-derived CDR1 and CDR2 are SGHTA and FQGTGA. Trimming at V came to 5 bases and at J to 8 bases, leaving 7 bases not matched to a gene. CDR3: CASSPTGVEGYTF. The CDR3 bases are TGTGCCAGCAGCCCGACAGGGGTGGAAGGCTACACCTTC.

This clonotype showed up many times. The genes are TRBV4-1 and TRBJ1-5; D is unclear. Trimming cost V 0 bases and J 0 bases, with 9 bases left between them. Per the germline V gene, CDR1 is MGHRA and CDR2 is YSYEKL. This CDR3 has 16 residues. DNA of the CDR3: TGCGCCAGCAGCCAAGAATGGAGAGGTAGCAATCAGCCCCAGCATTTT. This codes for CASSQEWRGSNQPQHF.

This clonotype has at least ten counts. V is TRBV18 and J is TRBJ2-5, with D possibly TRBD2 on 5 matching bases. CDR1 and CDR2 (germline): KGHSH, LQKENI. The CDR3 is made up of 14 amino acids. The V end lost 5 bases, the J end lost 5 bases, and 15 bases lay between the germline ends. The CDR3 region is CASSKPGSGETQYF. CDR3 DNA sequence: TGTGCCAGCTCAAAACCGGGATCGGGGGAGACCCAGTACTTC. The whole variable domain, filled in from reference TRBV18 and TRBJ2-5, reads NAGVMQNPRHLVRRRGQEARLRCSPMKGHSHVYWYRQLPEEGLKFMVYLQKENIIDESGMPKERFSAEFPKEGPSILRIQQVVRGDSAAYFCASSKPGSGETQYFGPGTRLLVL.

This clonotype has just a few counts. This chain joins TRBV7-2 and TRBJ2-5; maybe TRBD2 (5 bases). CDR3 size: 13 residues. Germline V lookup: CDR1 SGHTA, CDR2 FQGNSA. Trimming cost V 8 bases and J 0 bases, with 10 bases left between them. The CDR3 region has the DNA TGTGCCAGCTCTAAGAGGGACCAAGAGACCCAGTACTTC. It specifies CASSKRDQETQYF.

This clonotype was recorded many times. This chain connects TRBV18 to TRBJ2-2; D ambiguous. CDR1 and CDR2 from the germline V gene are KGHSH and LQKENI. V lost 0 bases and J 2 bases, leaving 10 bases between the germline ends. The CDR3 has 16 residues. The CDR3 bases are TGTGCCAGCTCACCACCGAGCAGACCTAACACCGGGGAGCTGTTTTTT. Encoded protein: CASSPPSRPNTGELFF.

The CDR3 spells CSVPLRGNQPQHF. The CDR3 coding sequence is TGCAGCGTTCCGCTCAGGGGAAATCAGCCCCAGCATTTT. The chain is built from TRBV20-1 and TRBJ1-5; a possible D gene is TRBD1 (6 bases). Germline V gene lookup returns CDR1 DFQATT and CDR2 SNEGSKA (reference sequence). The CDR3 runs 13 residues.

Written as DNA, the CDR3 is TGTGCCAGCAGTTACTCGTACCCGGGACGGGGAACTCAGCAGCCCCAGCATTTT. Translated, it gives CASSYSYPGRGTQQPQHF. The chain links TRBV6-6 to TRBJ1-5; the D gene is possibly TRBD1 (5 bases). Trimming stripped 0 bases from V and 7 bases from J, with 22 bases between. The V gene's germline CDR1 is MNHNY and CDR2 SVGAGI (reference sequence). The CDR3 extends over 18 amino acids.

In this sample, this clonotype turned up many times. V usage is TRBV4-1 and J usage is TRBJ1-5; tentatively, D is TRBD1 (5 bases). Looked up from germline, CDR1 is MGHRA and CDR2 is YSYEKL. Trimming shortened V by 1 base and J by 3 bases, and 13 bases separated the two germline ends. This CDR3 has 16 residues. Here the CDR3 reads CASSQAGFGVNQPQHF. Written as DNA, the CDR3 is TGCGCCAGCAGCCAAGCAGGGTTCGGCGTCAATCAGCCCCAGCATTTT.

The chain is built from TRBV5-5 and TRBJ2-7, with unresolved D. Germline lookup yields CDR1 SGHKS and CDR2 YYEKEE (reference sequence). Trimming removed 5 bases at V and 2 bases at J, with 14 bases between. This CDR3 is 14 amino acids long. Written as DNA, the CDR3 is TGTGCCAGCAGTGTGGCACTGGAACCCTACGAGCAGTACTTC. It encodes CASSVALEPYEQYF.

This clonotype has ten or more counts. V is TRBV6-1 and J is TRBJ1-1; no clear D gene. The CDR3 covers 14 residues. The germline CDR1 and CDR2 sequences are MNHNS and SASEGT. The V end lost 7 bases, the J end lost 2 bases, and 14 bases lay between the germline ends. The CDR3 DNA follows: TGTGCCAGCAAACCTCAGCTTCTTAACACTGAAGCTTTCTTT. Its protein product is CASKPQLLNTEAFF.

This clonotype was seen at least ten times. The chain recombines TRBV6-1 with TRBJ2-1; D may be TRBD2 (7 bases). Germline CDR1 MNHNS, CDR2 SASEGT. Deletions cut 6 bases from V and 4 bases from J, with 16 bases between. This CDR3 is 15 amino acids long. In nucleotides, the CDR3 is TGTGCCAGCAGCCCCGGGGGGCCCGGATACAATGAGCAGTTCTTC. It specifies CASSPGGPGYNEQFF.

Turning to this clonotype: This may be a read error: a much more frequent sequence differs by one nucleotide. As the CDR3 is not closed by the conserved phenylalanine or tryptophan, this likely results from a read error. V is TRBV7-9 and J is TRBJ1-1; tentative D call: TRBD1 (6 bases). This CDR3 spans 15 amino acids. Between the trimmed V and J ends, which lost 4 bases and 1 base, there was a span of 13 bases. CDR1 is SEHNR, CDR2 FQNEAQ, per germline (reference sequence). The CDR3 is CASSSLGGQNTEAFS. The CDR3 DNA is TGTGCCAGCAGCTCTCTCGGGGGGCAGAACACTGAAGCTTTCTCT.